The 27 T cell receptor beta chains presented below share a single source sample, sequenced in a study of neoadjuvant anti-PD-1 for oral cavity cancer. Noted time point: after neoadjuvant nivolumab, at surgical resection. Clones were read by immunoSEQ multiplex PCR, and TCRdb kept only the in-frame ones, dropping some. The sample yields more than 12,000 clones, approximately 40% seen once. Source: tumor tissue, taken after nivolumab (anti-PD-1) treatment. These receptors originate from a person aged 35-79 years with oral cavity squamous cell carcinoma.

This clone was seen only a few times. V usage is TRBV9 and J usage is TRBJ1-2; maybe TRBD1 (6 bases). This CDR3 region has 15 residues. V was clipped by 4 bases and J by 3 bases, with 16 bases between them. CDR1 and CDR2 from the germline V gene are SGDLS and YYNGEE. The CDR3 loop reads CASSSGARADYGYTF. As DNA, the CDR3 is TGTGCCAGCAGCTCAGGGGCCAGGGCGGACTATGGCTACACCTTC.

V and J are TRBV9 and TRBJ2-7, with 8 bases matching TRBD2. The germline CDR1 and CDR2 sequences are SGDLS and YYNGEE. J lost 6 bases, V lost 2 bases, and 7 bases had no gene match. The CDR3 length is 14 residues. CDR3 coding DNA: TGTGCCAGCAGCGTCTTCCCGGCGGGGGGCGAGCAGTACTTC. Its translation: CASSVFPAGGEQYF.

Judged by abundance, this clone is medium-sized. The rearrangement uses TRBV18 and TRBJ2-7; TRBD2 is a possible D gene (5 bases). V dropped 4 bases and J dropped 0 bases, with 7 bases sitting between them. The CDR3 runs 13 residues. Germline loops: CDR1 KGHSH, CDR2 LQKENI. CDR3 sequence reads: CASSRESSYEQYF. CDR3 in DNA: TGTGCCAGCTCACGGGAGAGCTCCTACGAGCAGTACTTC.

This clone was detected a few times. The chain recombines TRBV10-1 with TRBJ2-3; TRBD1 matches at 10 bases. CDR1 and CDR2 (germline): WNHNN, SYGVQD (reference sequence). V was pared by 10 bases and J by 0 bases, with 7 bases of the junction left unmatched. CDR3 length: 15 amino acids. The CDR3: CATPPGQGSTDTQYF. CDR3 nucleotides: TGCGCCACTCCTCCGGGACAGGGGAGCACAGATACGCAGTATTTT.

The chain is built from TRBV19 and TRBJ1-2, with 8 bases lining up with TRBD1. J was trimmed by 5 bases and V by 6 bases; bases with no gene match: 11. The CDR3 is 15 residues long. Germline V gives CDR1 LNHDA, CDR2 SQIVND (reference sequence). Here the CDR3 reads CASSNYRGTEYGYTF. The CDR3 DNA reads TGTGCCAGTAGCAATTACAGGGGGACCGAGTATGGCTACACCTTC.

The V call is TRBV7-8, the J call TRBJ1-4; the D is unclear. The CDR3 totals 12 residues. Deletions cut 4 bases from V and 3 bases from J, with 3 bases between. Germline values: CDR1 SGHVS, CDR2 FQNEAQ. CDR3 in amino acids: CASSSPNEKLFF. As DNA, the CDR3 is TGTGCCAGCAGCTCCCCTAATGAAAAACTGTTTTTT.

This clone is classed as medium-sized. The chain joins TRBV5-5 to TRBJ2-5, with 7 bases lining up with TRBD1. Germline lookup yields CDR1 SGHKS and CDR2 YYEKEE (reference sequence). After removal of 2 bases from V and 3 bases from J, the junction contained 1 base not matched to a gene. This CDR3 is 13 amino acids long. Here the CDR3 reads CASSFGTEETQYF. The CDR3 DNA reads as TGTGCCAGCAGCTTTGGGACAGAAGAGACCCAGTACTTC.

This clone was seen repeatedly, ten times or more. This rearrangement joins TRBV6-1 to TRBJ1-2; D is unclear. The CDR3 extends over 17 amino acids. V was pared by 4 bases and J by 2 bases, with 20 bases between. From germline, CDR1 is MNHNS and CDR2 SASEGT. The CDR3 is CASSAGRPVYSNYGYTF. The CDR3 DNA follows: TGTGCCAGCAGTGCTGGCCGCCCCGTTTATTCGAACTATGGCTACACCTTC.

This rearrangement joins TRBV6-1 to TRBJ1-2; TRBD1 is a possible D gene (5 bases). Trimming pared 0 bases from V and 8 bases from J, leaving 22 bases between. The CDR3 is 17 amino acids. Germline CDR1 and CDR2: MNHNS and SASEGT. CDR3 nucleotide sequence: TGTGCCAGCAGTGAAGCTGGGGCAGGCCGCCCGTTTAGGGGCTACACCTTC. Translated: CASSEAGAGRPFRGYTF.

This clone has a handful of counts. V and J are TRBV18 and TRBJ2-7, with D possibly matching TRBD1 (5 bases). CDR1 KGHSH and CDR2 LQKENI come from the germline V gene. This CDR3 has 16 amino acids. The ends were cut back, 3 bases at V and 3 bases at J, with 18 bases in the middle. The CDR3 nucleotides are TGTGCCAGCTCACCCCCCTTGGGGCAGGGCCGCTACGAGCAGTACTTC. Translated: CASSPPLGQGRYEQYF.

This chain links TRBV5-1 with TRBJ2-7; 7 bases fit TRBD2. V was clipped by 0 bases and J by 3 bases; unmatched bases: 3. Germline CDR1 is SGHRS and CDR2 is YFSETQ. This CDR3 comprises 14 residues. The CDR3, as DNA: TGCGCCAGCAGCTTGGCCAGGGAGGGCTACGAGCAGTACTTC. Amino acids: CASSLAREGYEQYF. Supplemented by reference TRBV5-1 and TRBJ2-7, the full variable domain reads KAGVTQTPRYLIKTRGQQVTLSCSPISGHRSVSWYQQTPGQGLQFLFEYFSETQRNKGNFPGRFSGRQFSNSRSEMNVSTLELGDSALYLCASSLAREGYEQYFGPGTRLTVT.

This clone was counted only a few times. The rearrangement joins TRBV10-3 to TRBJ2-3; D gene unclear. V was pared by 2 bases and J by 5 bases, with 5 bases between. CDR3 size: 12 residues. Germline V gene lookup returns CDR1 ENHRY and CDR2 SYGVKD. The CDR3 protein is CAISEARDTQYF. CDR3 DNA sequence: TGTGCCATCAGTGAGGCCCGAGATACGCAGTATTTT.

The chain couples TRBV6-5 to TRBJ2-1; D uncertain. CDR3 length equals 11 residues. Between the trimmed V and J ends, which lost 6 bases and 7 bases, there was a span of 7 bases. The germline V gene encodes CDR1 MNHEY and CDR2 SVGAGI. Here the CDR3 DNA reads TGTGCCAGCAGCCATCGAAATGAGCAGTTCTTC. Translated, it gives CASSHRNEQFF.

A single count supports this clone. The rearrangement joins TRBV7-2 to TRBJ1-6, with D uncertain. This CDR3 spans 17 amino acids. V lost 0 bases and J 9 bases, leaving 18 bases between the germline ends. CDR1 is SGHTA, CDR2 FQGNSA, per germline. CDR3 sequence: CASSLASLGIVSSPLHF. The CDR3 DNA follows: TGTGCCAGCAGCTTAGCTTCCCTCGGGATTGTCTCTTCACCCCTCCACTTT. The whole variable domain, remainder taken from reference TRBV7-2 and TRBJ1-6, is GAGVSQSPSNKVTEKGKDVELRCDPISGHTALYWYRQSLGQGLEFLIYFQGNSAPDKSGLPSDRFSAERTGGSVSTLTIQRTQQEDSAVYLCASSLASLGIVSSPLHFGNGTRLTVT.

This clone was seen a handful of times. The V and J genes are TRBV30 and TRBJ2-7; D is uncertain. CDR3 length: 12 amino acids. Between the trimmed V and J ends, which lost 0 bases and 6 bases, there was a span of 9 bases. Looked up from germline, CDR1 is GTSNPN and CDR2 is SVGIG (reference sequence). The CDR3 sequence: CAWSVLNLEQYF. In nucleotides, the CDR3 is TGTGCCTGGAGTGTACTCAATCTCGAGCAGTACTTC.

The chain links TRBV5-4 to TRBJ2-7, with D maybe TRBD2 (5 bases). The CDR3 contains 14 residues. Germline V gene sequence: CDR1 SGHNT, CDR2 YYREEE (reference sequence). The V and J ends lost 4 bases and 3 bases respectively, with 14 bases between them. The CDR3 reads CASSPGIPGYEQYF. The CDR3 DNA reads TGTGCCAGCAGCCCGGGAATCCCGGGCTACGAGCAGTACTTC. Full variable domain (outside the CDR3, taken from reference TRBV5-4 and TRBJ2-7): ETGVTQSPTHLIKTRGQQVTLRCSSQSGHNTVSWYQQALGQGPQFIFQYYREEENGRGNFPPRFSGLQFPNYSSELNVNALELDDSALYLCASSPGIPGYEQYFGPGTRLTVT.

This chain uses TRBV19 with TRBJ1-2; 10 bases fit TRBD1. Per the germline V gene, CDR1 is LNHDA and CDR2 is SQIVND (reference sequence). This CDR3 is built from 14 residues. Trimming cost V 5 bases and J 7 bases; bases outside gene matches: 7. DNA for the CDR3: TGTGCCAGTAGTTCCCGACAGGGGGCGTCTGGCTACACCTTC. It is translated as CASSSRQGASGYTF.

J is TRBJ2-7 and V is TRBV5-4; 8 bases match TRBD2. This CDR3 comprises 13 residues. Germline V gene data show CDR1 as SGHNT and CDR2 as YYREEE (reference sequence). Losses at the gene ends were 5 bases for V and 6 bases for J; bases not matched to a gene: 7. The CDR3 here is CASRSAGTSEQYF. CDR3 nucleotide sequence: TGTGCCAGCAGATCCGCCGGGACTAGCGAGCAGTACTTC.

V and J are TRBV5-1 and TRBJ2-6; TRBD1 matches 7 bases. The V and J ends lost 0 bases and 18 bases, in that order; junction bases with no gene match: 6. The CDR3 has 12 amino acids. Germline assignment: CDR1 SGHRS and CDR2 YFSETQ. CDR3 sequence (DNA): TGCGCCAGCAGCTTGGATGACAGGGCTCCGACTTTC. Its protein product is CASSLDDRAPTF.

The chain is built from TRBV9 and TRBJ1-1, with D possibly being TRBD1 (5 bases). V gave up 0 bases and J gave up 5 bases, with 14 bases separating them. The length of the CDR3 is 15 residues. From germline, CDR1 is SGDLS and CDR2 YYNGEE. CDR3 DNA: TGTGCCAGCAGCGTAGAATCGTCAGGGAGGACTGAAGCTTTCTTT. Residues: CASSVESSGRTEAFF.

This sequence joins TRBV5-4 and TRBJ2-7; tentatively, D is TRBD1 (5 bases). The CDR3 contains 13 residues. V lost 0 bases and J 1 base, leaving 5 bases between the germline ends. Germline V gives CDR1 SGHNT, CDR2 YYREEE (reference sequence). The CDR3 loop reads CASSLAGSYEQYF. In DNA form, the CDR3 reads TGTGCCAGCAGCTTGGCAGGGTCCTACGAGCAGTACTTC.

The gene calls are TRBV5-4 and TRBJ1-1, with 8 nucleotides matching TRBD1. V shed 7 bases, J shed 1 base, and the junction held 3 bases outside the gene matches. Germline loops: CDR1 SGHNT, CDR2 YYREEE (reference sequence). The CDR3 consists of 13 residues. Here the CDR3 DNA reads TGTGCCAGCCAGGGGGCGCGGAACACTGAAGCTTTCTTT. As protein: CASQGARNTEAFF.

There are a few counts of this clone. The chain couples TRBV6-1 to TRBJ1-5; no reliable D call. In germline, CDR1 is MNHNS, CDR2 SASEGT. V was clipped by 8 bases and J by 4 bases, with 3 bases between them. This CDR3 has 10 amino acids. The CDR3 DNA follows: TGTGCCAGCGGGAATCAGCCCCAGCATTTT. Translating it yields CASGNQPQHF.

J is TRBJ2-7 and V is TRBV7-2, with D uncertain. CDR3 size: 14 residues. V dropped 5 bases and J dropped 7 bases, with 18 bases sitting between them. Looked up from germline, CDR1 is SGHTA and CDR2 is FQGNSA. CDR3 residues: CASSPSPGQREQYF. CDR3 bases: TGTGCCAGCAGCCCCTCTCCGGGCCAGAGGGAGCAGTACTTC.

A few counts support this clone. The V call is TRBV29-1, the J call TRBJ1-3, with D uncertain. The CDR3 sequence is 13 residues long. Between the trimmed V and J ends, which lost 3 bases and 3 bases, there was a span of 9 bases. Looked up from germline, CDR1 is SQVTM and CDR2 is ANQGSEA. The CDR3 nucleotides are TGCAGCGTTGAGACGGGGTATGGAAACACCATATATTTT. This sequence encodes CSVETGYGNTIYF.

This clone was detected once. The J gene is TRBJ1-3, the V gene TRBV25-1; the match to TRBD1 covers 7 bases. This CDR3 is 15 amino acids long. Trimming took 4 bases from V and 4 from J; bases not matched to a gene: 7. Germline V gives CDR1 MGHDK, CDR2 SYGVNS. CDR3 bases: TGTGCCAGCAGTGTACAGGGGACGGGAGGAAACACCATATATTTT. Encoded protein: CASSVQGTGGNTIYF.

This clone has a handful of counts. The chain combines TRBV7-2 with TRBJ2-3; 11 bases agree with TRBD1. V lost 1 base and J lost 6; bases outside the gene matches: 6. This CDR3 is 16 amino acids long. Germline V gene lookup returns CDR1 SGHTA and CDR2 FQGNSA. The CDR3 protein is CASSLGTGGFIDTQYF. The CDR3, as DNA: TGTGCCAGCAGCTTAGGGACAGGGGGCTTTATCGATACGCAGTATTTT.